The following is a T cell receptor beta chain sequence with its context. What it binds is unknown. The sample originates from a study of T-cell reconstitution after alpha-beta-depleted transplantation in children. Study results and caveats: Newly generated T cells supplied most T-cell counts and diversity one year post-transplant.

CDR1 and CDR2 from the germline V gene are DFQATT and SNEGSKA (reference sequence). The CDR3 is 12 amino acids. Trimming pared 5 bases from V and 0 bases from J, leaving 7 bases between. TCRbeta library preparation incorporated unique molecular identifiers. Each CDR3 protein gets one entry after TCRdb re-called the PCR reads with MiXCR. This sample has a few hundred thousand distinct CDR3 sequences; 24% occur once, and the top ten carry about 5%. The rearrangement joins TRBV20-1 to TRBJ1-2; D gene uncertain. This clonotype was obtained from a female patient under 10 years old who had a stem cell transplant for congenital amegakaryocytic thrombocytopenia, so the T cells may come from the graft donor. Sequences were derived from PBMCs, mostly from graft donor cells, sampled 360 days after TCRalphabeta/CD19-depleted stem cell transplant. CDR3 DNA sequence: TGCAGTGCTGAACCCTCTAACTATGGCTACACCTTC. This gives the protein CSAEPSNYGYTF.